This TCR beta chain was recorded in a study of blood T cell repertoires in COVID-19. Study in general: Italy, Spain and the United States were the sources of the convalescent and acute COVID-19 samples. From T cells, B-cell-depleted T cells, or PBMCs came the material, which was cDNA or gDNA.

As processed by the authors: The assay estimated nucleated cells by amplifying reference gene primers. The table came from immunoSEQ multiplex PCR; TCRdb's copy has only in-frame clones and leaves some out. That table supplies the V and J calls and clone size; D and trimming were determined from the DNA. Here the sample spans roughly 170,000 clones, approximately 84% being singletons. The ends lost 4 bases at V and 2 bases at J; junction bases unmatched: 17. Germline lookup yields CDR1 SGDLS and CDR2 YYNGEE. This CDR3 region has 19 residues. Material for sequencing was peripheral blood. This chain links TRBV9 with TRBJ2-3; 9 bases line up with TRBD1. This clonotype originated in a man aged 40-55 years who had recovered from COVID-19. CDR3 loop: CASSSSHRGLGRLTDTQYF. CDR3 coding DNA: TGTGCCAGCAGCTCCAGCCACAGGGGGCTGGGACGACTCACAGATACGCAGTATTTT.